The source of this TCR beta chain is a study of patients and donors after allogeneic stem cell transplantation. This clonotype was seen many times. V was trimmed by 6 bases and J by 2 bases, leaving 11 bases between them. Germline CDR1 and CDR2: SGHTA and FQGNSA. The CDR3 has 14 amino acids. One entry per CDR3 protein, called by TCRdb with MiXCR from the RT-PCR reads. Of about a million distinct CDR3 sequences in the sample, roughly 17% were seen once. This TCR derives from a human donor who was either an allogeneic HSCT recipient or a stem cell or donor lymphocyte infusion donor (not recorded which). It is not recorded whose cells these are; they may come from a transplant donor. Sample: blood, either unsorted or a sorted T cell fraction (not recorded which). V usage is TRBV7-2 and J usage is TRBJ1-5, with a tentative D call TRBD1 (6 bases). The CDR3 region is CASSHREGNQPQHF. The CDR3 DNA is TGTGCCAGCAGTCACAGGGAGGGCAATCAGCCCCAGCATTTT.